This T cell receptor (beta chain) comes out of a study of Ad26.COV2.S vaccination and SARS-CoV-2 variants. Sequencing was performed with immunoSEQ multiplex PCR; in TCRdb, only in-frame clones are kept and a portion is missing. The table lists about 320,000 clones, roughly 90% of them singletons, with approximately 5% in the top ten. As to treatment: roughly 19 received Ad26.COV2.S at low or high dose, single or two shots; 5 received placebo; per-sample allocation not given. Samples came from day 63 after the first vaccine or placebo injection. This CDR3 has 15 residues. Germline CDR1 reads LGHNA; CDR2 reads YNFKEQ. Trimming shortened V by 1 base and J by 4 bases, and 13 bases separated the two germline ends.

The receptor's source is a person between 18 and 59 years old who received the Ad26.COV2.S COVID-19 vaccine or a placebo. The chain recombines TRBV4-2 with TRBJ1-2, with D hard to call. Sequencing was performed on peripheral blood, taken in a trial of Ad26.COV2.S vaccine versus placebo. The CDR3, as DNA: TGTGCCAGCAGCCAAGGGACGGAGAGGTCCTATGGCTACACCTTC. As protein: CASSQGTERSYGYTF.